This T cell receptor beta chain was identified during a study of blood T cell repertoires in COVID-19. Study overall: In each case, the material was cDNA or gDNA derived from T cells, B-cell-depleted T cells, or PBMCs.

The Seattle patients, enrolled during active infection, were followed longitudinally. Assay used: immunoSEQ multiplex PCR; TCRdb lists only in-frame clones, some missing. The sample consists of 300,000 to 350,000 clones, approximately 90% of them appearing once. CDR3 size: 15 residues. CDR1 is LGHNA and CDR2 is YNFKEQ in the germline V gene. The V gene lost 0 bases and the J gene lost 1 base, with 6 bases spanning the gap. The gene calls are TRBV4-2 and TRBJ2-2; no firm D call. This TCR derives from a woman aged 30 to 39 with COVID-19, enrolled during active disease. Sequenced sample: peripheral blood. CDR3 sequence reads: CASSQDAGNTGELFF. CDR3 coding DNA: TGTGCCAGCAGCCAAGATGCAGGGAACACCGGGGAGCTGTTTTTT.